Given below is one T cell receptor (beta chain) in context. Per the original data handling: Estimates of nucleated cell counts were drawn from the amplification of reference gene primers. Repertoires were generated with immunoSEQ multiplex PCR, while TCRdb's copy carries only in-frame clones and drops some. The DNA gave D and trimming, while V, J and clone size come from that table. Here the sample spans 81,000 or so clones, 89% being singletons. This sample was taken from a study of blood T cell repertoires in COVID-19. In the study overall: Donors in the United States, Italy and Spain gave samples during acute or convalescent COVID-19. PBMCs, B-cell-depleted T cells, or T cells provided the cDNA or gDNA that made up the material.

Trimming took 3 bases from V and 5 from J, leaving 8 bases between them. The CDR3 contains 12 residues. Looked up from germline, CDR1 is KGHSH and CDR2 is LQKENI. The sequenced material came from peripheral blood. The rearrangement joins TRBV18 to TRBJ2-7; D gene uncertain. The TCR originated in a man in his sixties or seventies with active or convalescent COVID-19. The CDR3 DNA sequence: TGTGCCAGCTCACCCAACGAGGACGAGCAGTACTTC. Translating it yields CASSPNEDEQYF.